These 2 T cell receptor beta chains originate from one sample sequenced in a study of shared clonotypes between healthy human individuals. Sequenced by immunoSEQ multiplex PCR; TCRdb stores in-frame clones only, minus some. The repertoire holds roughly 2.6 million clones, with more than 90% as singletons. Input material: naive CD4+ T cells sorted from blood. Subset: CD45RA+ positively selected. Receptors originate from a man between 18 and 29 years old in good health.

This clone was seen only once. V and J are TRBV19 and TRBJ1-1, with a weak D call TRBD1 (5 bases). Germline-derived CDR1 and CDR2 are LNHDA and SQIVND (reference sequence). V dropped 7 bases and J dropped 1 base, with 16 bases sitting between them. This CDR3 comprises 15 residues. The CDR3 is CASTSGGPRNTEAFF. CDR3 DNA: TGTGCCAGTACCTCTGGGGGACCCCGGAACACTGAAGCTTTCTTT. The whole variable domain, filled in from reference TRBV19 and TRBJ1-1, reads DGGITQSPKYLFRKEGQNVTLSCEQNLNHDAMYWYRQDPGQGLRLIYYSQIVNDFQKGDIAEGYSVSREKKESFPLTVTSAQKNPTAFYLCASTSGGPRNTEAFFGQGTRLTVV.

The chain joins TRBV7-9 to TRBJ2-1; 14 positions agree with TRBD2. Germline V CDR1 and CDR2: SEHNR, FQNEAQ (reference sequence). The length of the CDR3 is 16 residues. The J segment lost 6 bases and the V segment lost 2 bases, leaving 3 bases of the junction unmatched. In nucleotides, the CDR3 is TGTGCCAGCAGCTTACCCGGACTAGCGGGAGGCAATGAGCAGTTCTTC. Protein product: CASSLPGLAGGNEQFF.